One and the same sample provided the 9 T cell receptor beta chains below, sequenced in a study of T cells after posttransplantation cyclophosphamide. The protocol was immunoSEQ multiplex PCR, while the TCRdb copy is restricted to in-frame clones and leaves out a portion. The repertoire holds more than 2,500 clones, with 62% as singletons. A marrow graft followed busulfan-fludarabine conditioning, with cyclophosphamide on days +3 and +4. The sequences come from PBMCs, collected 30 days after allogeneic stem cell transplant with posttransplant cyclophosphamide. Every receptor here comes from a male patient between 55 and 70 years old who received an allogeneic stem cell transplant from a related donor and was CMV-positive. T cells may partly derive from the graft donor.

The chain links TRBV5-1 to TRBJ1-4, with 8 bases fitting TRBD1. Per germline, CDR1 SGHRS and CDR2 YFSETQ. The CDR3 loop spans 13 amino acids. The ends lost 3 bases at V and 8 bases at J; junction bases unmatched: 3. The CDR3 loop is CASSYGTGEKLFF. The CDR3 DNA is TGCGCCAGCAGCTACGGGACAGGCGAAAAACTGTTTTTT.

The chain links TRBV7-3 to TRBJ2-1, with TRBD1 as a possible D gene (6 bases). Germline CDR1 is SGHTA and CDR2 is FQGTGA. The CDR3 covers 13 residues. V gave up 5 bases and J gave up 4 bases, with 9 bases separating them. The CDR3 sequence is CASSPTGYNEQFF. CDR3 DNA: TGTGCCAGCAGCCCGACAGGTTACAATGAGCAGTTCTTC.

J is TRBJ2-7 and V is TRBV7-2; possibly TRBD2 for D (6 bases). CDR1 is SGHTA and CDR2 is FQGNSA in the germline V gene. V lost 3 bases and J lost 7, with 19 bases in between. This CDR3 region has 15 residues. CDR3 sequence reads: CASSFSLSPTREQYF. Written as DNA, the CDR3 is TGTGCCAGCAGCTTCTCCCTAAGCCCGACTAGGGAGCAGTACTTC. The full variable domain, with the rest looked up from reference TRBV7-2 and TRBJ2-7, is GAGVSQSPSNKVTEKGKDVELRCDPISGHTALYWYRQSLGQGLEFLIYFQGNSAPDKSGLPSDRFSAERTGGSVSTLTIQRTQQEDSAVYLCASSFSLSPTREQYFGPGTRLTVT.

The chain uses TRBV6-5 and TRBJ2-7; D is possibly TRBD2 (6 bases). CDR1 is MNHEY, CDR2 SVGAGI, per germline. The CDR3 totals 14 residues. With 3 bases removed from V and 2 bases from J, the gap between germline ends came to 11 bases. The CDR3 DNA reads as TGTGCCAGCAGTTATTCGGGGGAAGCCTACGAGCAGTACTTC. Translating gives CASSYSGEAYEQYF.

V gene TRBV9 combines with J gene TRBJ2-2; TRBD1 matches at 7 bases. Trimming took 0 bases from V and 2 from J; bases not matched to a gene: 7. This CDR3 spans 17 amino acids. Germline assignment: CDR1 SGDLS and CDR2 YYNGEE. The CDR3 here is CASSVDTGTANTGELFF. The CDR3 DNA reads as TGTGCCAGCAGCGTAGATACCGGGACAGCTAACACCGGGGAGCTGTTTTTT.

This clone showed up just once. The DNA of the CDR3 is TGTGCCAGCAGACCGCTACAGGGGCCAACAATTGAAGCTTTCTTT. Translating it yields CASRPLQGPTIEAFF. The chain joins TRBV11-2 to TRBJ1-1; 7 bases match TRBD1. The germline V gene has CDR1 SGHAT and CDR2 FQNNGV. With V trimmed by 6 bases and J by 7 bases, 14 bases remained unmatched. CDR3 length: 15 residues.

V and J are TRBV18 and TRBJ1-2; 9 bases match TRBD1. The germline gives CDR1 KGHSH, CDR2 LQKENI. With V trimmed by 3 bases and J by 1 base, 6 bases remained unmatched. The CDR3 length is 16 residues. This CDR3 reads CASSPPGTGNNYGYTF. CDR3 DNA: TGTGCCAGCTCACCTCCCGGGACAGGGAATAACTATGGCTACACCTTC.

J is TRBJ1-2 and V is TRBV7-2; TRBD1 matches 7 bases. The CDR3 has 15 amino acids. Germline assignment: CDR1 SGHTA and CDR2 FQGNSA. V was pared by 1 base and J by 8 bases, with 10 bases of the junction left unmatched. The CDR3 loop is CASSLGSGQWGGYTF. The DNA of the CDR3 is TGTGCCAGCAGCTTAGGCTCGGGACAGTGGGGGGGCTACACCTTC.

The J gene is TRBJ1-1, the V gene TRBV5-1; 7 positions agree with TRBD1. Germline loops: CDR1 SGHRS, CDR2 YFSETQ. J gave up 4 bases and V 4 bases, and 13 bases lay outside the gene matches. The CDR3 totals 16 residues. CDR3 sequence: CASSTATGIGGTEAFF. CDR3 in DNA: TGCGCCAGCAGCACCGCGACAGGGATCGGGGGCACTGAAGCTTTCTTT.